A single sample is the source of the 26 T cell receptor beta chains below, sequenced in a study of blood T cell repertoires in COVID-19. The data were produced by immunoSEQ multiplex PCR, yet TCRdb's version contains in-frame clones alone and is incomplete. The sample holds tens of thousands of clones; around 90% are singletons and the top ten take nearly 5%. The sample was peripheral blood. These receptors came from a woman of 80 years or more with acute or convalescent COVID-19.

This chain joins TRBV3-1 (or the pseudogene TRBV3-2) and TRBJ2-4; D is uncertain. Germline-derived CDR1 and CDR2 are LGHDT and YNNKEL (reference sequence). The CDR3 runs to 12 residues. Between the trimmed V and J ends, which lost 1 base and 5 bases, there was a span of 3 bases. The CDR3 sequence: CASSQAENIQYF. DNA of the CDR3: TGTGCCAGCAGCCAAGCAGAAAACATTCAGTACTTC.

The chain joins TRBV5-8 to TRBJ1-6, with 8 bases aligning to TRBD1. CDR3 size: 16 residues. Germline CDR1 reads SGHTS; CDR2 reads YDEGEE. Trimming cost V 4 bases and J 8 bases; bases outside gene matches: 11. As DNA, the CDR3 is TGTGCCAGCAGCACAAGGACAGGGAAAGTGGATTCACCCCTCCACTTT. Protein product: CASSTRTGKVDSPLHF.

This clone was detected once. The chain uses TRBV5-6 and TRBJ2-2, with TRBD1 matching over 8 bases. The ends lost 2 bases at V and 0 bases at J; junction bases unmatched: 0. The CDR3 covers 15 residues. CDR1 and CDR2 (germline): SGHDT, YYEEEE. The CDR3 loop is CASSFRGPNTGELFF. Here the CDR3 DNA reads TGTGCCAGCAGCTTCAGGGGGCCGAACACCGGGGAGCTGTTTTTT.

The CDR3 loop is CASSTPGQGGMTQHF. In nucleotides, the CDR3 is TGTGCCAGTAGTACGCCGGGGCAGGGGGGAATGACCCAGCATTTT. This chain joins TRBV19 and TRBJ1-5; 7 bases align to TRBD1. Germline V gene sequence: CDR1 LNHDA, CDR2 SQIVND (reference sequence). This CDR3 region has 15 residues. J gave up 11 bases and V 4 bases, and 14 bases lay outside the gene matches.

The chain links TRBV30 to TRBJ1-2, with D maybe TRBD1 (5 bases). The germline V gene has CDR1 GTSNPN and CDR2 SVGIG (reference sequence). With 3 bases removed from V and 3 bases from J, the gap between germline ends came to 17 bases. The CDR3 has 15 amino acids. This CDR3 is CAWSDLGRDDYGYTF. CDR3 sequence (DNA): TGTGCCTGGAGCGACCTCGGCAGGGATGACTATGGCTACACCTTC.

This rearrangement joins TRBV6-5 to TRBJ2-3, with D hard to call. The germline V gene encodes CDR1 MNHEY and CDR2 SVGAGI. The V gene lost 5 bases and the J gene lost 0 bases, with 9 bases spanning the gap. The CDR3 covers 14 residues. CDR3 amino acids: CASSKTRSTDTQYF. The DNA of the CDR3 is TGTGCCAGCAGTAAGACTCGTAGCACAGATACGCAGTATTTT.

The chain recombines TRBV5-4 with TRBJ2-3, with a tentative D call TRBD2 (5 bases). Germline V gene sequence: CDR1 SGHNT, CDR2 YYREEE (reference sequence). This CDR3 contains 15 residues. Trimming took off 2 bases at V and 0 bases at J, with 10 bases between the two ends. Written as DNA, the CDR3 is TGTGCCAGCAGCTTCAGCGGTACTAGCACAGATACGCAGTATTTT. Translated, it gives CASSFSGTSTDTQYF.

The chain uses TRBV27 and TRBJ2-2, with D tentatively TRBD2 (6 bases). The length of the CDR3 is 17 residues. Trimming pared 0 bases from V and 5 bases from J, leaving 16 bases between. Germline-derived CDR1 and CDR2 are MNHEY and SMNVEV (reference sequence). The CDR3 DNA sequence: TGTGCCAGCAGTTTATCGCTAGGGCGAGGAGGGACCGGGGAGCTGTTTTTT. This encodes CASSLSLGRGGTGELFF.

The CDR3 protein is CASSLGGQLYNEQFF. The CDR3 DNA sequence: TGTGCCAGCAGCTTAGGAGGGCAGCTTTACAATGAGCAGTTCTTC. The chain is built from TRBV7-8 and TRBJ2-1; maybe TRBD2 (5 bases). This CDR3 is 15 amino acids long. Trimming stripped 1 base from V and 4 bases from J, with 11 bases between. From germline, CDR1 is SGHVS and CDR2 FQNEAQ.

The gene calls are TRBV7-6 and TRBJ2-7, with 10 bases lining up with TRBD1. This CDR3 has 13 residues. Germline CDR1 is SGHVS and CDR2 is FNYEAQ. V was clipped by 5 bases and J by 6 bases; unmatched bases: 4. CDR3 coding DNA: TGTGCCAGCAGCGTTGGACAGGGGGGCGAGCAGTACTTC. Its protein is CASSVGQGGEQYF.

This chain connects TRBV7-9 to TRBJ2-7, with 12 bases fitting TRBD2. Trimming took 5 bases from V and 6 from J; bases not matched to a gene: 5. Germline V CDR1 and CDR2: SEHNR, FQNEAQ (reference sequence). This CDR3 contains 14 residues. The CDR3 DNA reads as TGTGCCAGCAGCCCACGGACTAGCGGGACCGAGCAGTACTTC. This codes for CASSPRTSGTEQYF.

The CDR3 sequence: CASSVAGMGQGNYNEQFF. Written as DNA, the CDR3 is TGTGCCAGCAGCGTAGCCGGTATGGGACAGGGGAACTACAATGAGCAGTTCTTC. V gene TRBV9 combines with J gene TRBJ2-1; TRBD1 agrees at 10 bases. The CDR3 spans 18 residues. Per germline, CDR1 SGDLS and CDR2 YYNGEE. Unmatched junction bases numbered 9, after V lost 0 bases and J lost 3 bases.

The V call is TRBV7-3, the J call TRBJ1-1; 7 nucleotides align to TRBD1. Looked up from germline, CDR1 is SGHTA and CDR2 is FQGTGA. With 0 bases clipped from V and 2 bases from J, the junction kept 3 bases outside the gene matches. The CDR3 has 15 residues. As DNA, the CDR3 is TGTGCCAGCAGCTTAACGACAGGGACTAACACTGAAGCTTTCTTT. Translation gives CASSLTTGTNTEAFF.

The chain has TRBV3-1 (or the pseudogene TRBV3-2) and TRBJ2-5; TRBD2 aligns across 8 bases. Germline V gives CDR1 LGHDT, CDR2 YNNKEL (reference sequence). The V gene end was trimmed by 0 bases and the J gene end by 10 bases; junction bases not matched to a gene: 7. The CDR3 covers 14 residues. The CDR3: CASSQEGRGDDQYF. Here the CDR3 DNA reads TGTGCCAGCAGCCAAGAAGGGCGGGGGGACGACCAGTACTTC.

As DNA, the CDR3 is TGCAGTGCGCCAACAGACTATGGCTACACCTTC. It yields the protein CSAPTDYGYTF. The chain links TRBV20-1 to TRBJ1-2; D gene uncertain. From germline, CDR1 is DFQATT and CDR2 SNEGSKA (reference sequence). V lost 6 bases to trimming and J lost 3 bases, with 8 bases between them. The length of the CDR3 is 11 residues.

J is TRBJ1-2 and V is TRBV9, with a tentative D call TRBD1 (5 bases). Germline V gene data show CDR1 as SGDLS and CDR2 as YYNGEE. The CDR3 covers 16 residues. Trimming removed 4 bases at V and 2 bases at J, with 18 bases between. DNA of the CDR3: TGTGCCAGCAGCCCCACCCTTAAGGCAGGGAACTATGGCTACACCTTC. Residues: CASSPTLKAGNYGYTF.

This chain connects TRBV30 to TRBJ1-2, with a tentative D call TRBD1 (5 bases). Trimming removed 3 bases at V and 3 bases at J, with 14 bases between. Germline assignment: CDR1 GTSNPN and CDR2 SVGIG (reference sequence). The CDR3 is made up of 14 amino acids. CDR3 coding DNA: TGTGCCTGGAGGGCAGGGAGGGGCGACTATGGCTACACCTTC. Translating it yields CAWRAGRGDYGYTF.

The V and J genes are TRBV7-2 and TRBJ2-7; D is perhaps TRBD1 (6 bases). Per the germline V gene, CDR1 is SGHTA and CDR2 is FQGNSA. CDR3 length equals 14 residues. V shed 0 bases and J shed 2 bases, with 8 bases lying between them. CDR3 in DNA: TGTGCCAGCAGCTTAGCGGGGGCCCCCTACGAGCAGTACTTC. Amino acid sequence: CASSLAGAPYEQYF.

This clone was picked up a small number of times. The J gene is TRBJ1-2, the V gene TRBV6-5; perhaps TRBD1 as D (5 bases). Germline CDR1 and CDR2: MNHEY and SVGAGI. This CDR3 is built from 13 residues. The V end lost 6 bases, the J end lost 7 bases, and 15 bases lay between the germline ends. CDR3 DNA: TGTGCCAGCAGCCCCCAGGGTTGGGGTGGCTACACCTTC. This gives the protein CASSPQGWGGYTF.

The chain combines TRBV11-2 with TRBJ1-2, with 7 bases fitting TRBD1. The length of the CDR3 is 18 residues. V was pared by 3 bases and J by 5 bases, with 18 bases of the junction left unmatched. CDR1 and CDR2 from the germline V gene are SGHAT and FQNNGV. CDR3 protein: CASSLDPVLTGLSYGYTF. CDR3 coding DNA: TGTGCCAGCAGCTTGGACCCCGTTTTGACAGGGCTCTCTTATGGCTACACCTTC.

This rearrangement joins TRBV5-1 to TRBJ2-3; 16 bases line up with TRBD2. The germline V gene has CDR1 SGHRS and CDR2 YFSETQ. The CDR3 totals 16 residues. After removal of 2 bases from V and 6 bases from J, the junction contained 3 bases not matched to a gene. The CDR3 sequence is CASSFPGLAGGDTQYF. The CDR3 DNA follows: TGCGCCAGCAGCTTCCCGGGACTAGCGGGAGGGGATACGCAGTATTTT.

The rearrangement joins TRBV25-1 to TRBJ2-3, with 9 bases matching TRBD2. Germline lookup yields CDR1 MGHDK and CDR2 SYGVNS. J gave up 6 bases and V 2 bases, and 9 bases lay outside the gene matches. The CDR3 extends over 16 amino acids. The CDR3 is CASSEQSGRPGDTQYF. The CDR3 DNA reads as TGTGCCAGCAGTGAACAAAGCGGGAGGCCAGGGGATACGCAGTATTTT.

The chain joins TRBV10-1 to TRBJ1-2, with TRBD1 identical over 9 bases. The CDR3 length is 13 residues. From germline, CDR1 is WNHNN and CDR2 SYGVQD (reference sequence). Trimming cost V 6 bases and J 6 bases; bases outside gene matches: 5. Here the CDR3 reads CASSRDRVDGYTF. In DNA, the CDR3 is TGCGCCAGCAGCCGGGACAGGGTGGATGGCTACACCTTC.

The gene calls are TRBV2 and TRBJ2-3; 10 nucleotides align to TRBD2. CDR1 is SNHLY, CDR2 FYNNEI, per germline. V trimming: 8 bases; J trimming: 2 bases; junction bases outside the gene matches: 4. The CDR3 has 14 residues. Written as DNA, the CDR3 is TGTGCCAGCCAGACTAGCGGGCCCACAGATACGCAGTATTTT. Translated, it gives CASQTSGPTDTQYF.

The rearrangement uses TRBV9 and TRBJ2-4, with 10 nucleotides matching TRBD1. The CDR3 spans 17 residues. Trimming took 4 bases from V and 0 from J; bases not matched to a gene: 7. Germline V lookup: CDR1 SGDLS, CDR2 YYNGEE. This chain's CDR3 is CASSRDRGELAKNIQYF. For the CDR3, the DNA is TGTGCCAGCAGCAGGGACAGGGGAGAGTTAGCCAAAAACATTCAGTACTTC.

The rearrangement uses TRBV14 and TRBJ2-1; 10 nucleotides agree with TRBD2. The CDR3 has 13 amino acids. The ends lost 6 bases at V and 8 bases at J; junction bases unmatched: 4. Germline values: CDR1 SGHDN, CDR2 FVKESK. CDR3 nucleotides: TGTGCCAGCAGGACTAGCGGGTATCATGAGCAGTTCTTC. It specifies CASRTSGYHEQFF.